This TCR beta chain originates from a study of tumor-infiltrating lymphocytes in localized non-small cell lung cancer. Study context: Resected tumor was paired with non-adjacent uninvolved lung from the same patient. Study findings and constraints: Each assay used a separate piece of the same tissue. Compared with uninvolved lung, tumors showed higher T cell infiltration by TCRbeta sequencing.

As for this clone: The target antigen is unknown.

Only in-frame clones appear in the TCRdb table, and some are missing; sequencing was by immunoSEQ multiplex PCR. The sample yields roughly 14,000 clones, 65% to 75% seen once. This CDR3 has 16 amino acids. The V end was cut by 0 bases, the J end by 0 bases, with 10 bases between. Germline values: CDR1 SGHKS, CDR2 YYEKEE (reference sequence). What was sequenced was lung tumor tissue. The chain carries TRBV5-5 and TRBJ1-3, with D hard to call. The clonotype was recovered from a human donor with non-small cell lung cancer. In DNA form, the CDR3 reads TGTGCCAGCAGCTTGGTCATGGACTCCTCTGGAAACACCATATATTTT. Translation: CASSLVMDSSGNTIYF.